Each of the 15 T cell receptor beta chains below was sequenced from the same sample in a study of T cell changes during pregnancy in multiple sclerosis. The method was immunoSEQ multiplex PCR; TCRdb's version includes in-frame clones alone and lacks a portion of them. This table holds approximately 60,000 clones, roughly 90% found once. The sequences come from peripheral blood, collected in the second trimester of pregnancy. The receptors derive from a female donor in good health, enrolled as a control in a pregnancy study.

This clone showed up just a few times. The V gene is TRBV10-1, the J gene TRBJ2-3; no clear D. The CDR3 totals 16 residues. Germline V gene data show CDR1 as WNHNN and CDR2 as SYGVQD (reference sequence). The V end lost 0 bases, the J end lost 0 bases, and 10 bases lay between the germline ends. The CDR3 spells CASSESPNFSTDTQYF. In DNA, the CDR3 is TGCGCCAGCAGTGAGTCCCCCAACTTTAGCACAGATACGCAGTATTTT.

The V call is TRBV5-4, the J call TRBJ2-5; 16 bases map to TRBD2. In germline, CDR1 is SGHNT, CDR2 YYREEE (reference sequence). The CDR3 runs 19 residues. J was trimmed by 5 bases and V by 0 bases; bases with no gene match: 10. The CDR3 sequence: CASSLVGTSGGASQETQYF. CDR3 nucleotides: TGTGCCAGCAGCTTGGTAGGGACTAGCGGGGGGGCAAGTCAGGAGACCCAGTACTTC.

This chain uses TRBV5-6 with TRBJ2-5, with D perhaps TRBD1 (6 bases). Trimming left V 3 bases short and J 1 base short, with 7 bases between. CDR1 and CDR2 from the germline V gene are SGHDT and YYEEEE. The CDR3 is 13 amino acids. Written as DNA, the CDR3 is TGTGCCAGCAGCTGGACAGCCCAAGAGACCCAGTACTTC. Its translation is CASSWTAQETQYF.

The chain employs TRBV9 and TRBJ2-1; no clear D. The CDR3 extends over 13 amino acids. Deletions cut 0 bases from V and 4 bases from J, with 5 bases between. Germline V gives CDR1 SGDLS, CDR2 YYNGEE. CDR3 nucleotides: TGTGCCAGCAGCGTAGCTGAGTACAATGAGCAGTTCTTC. Translating it yields CASSVAEYNEQFF.

This clone was found once. The rearrangement links TRBV7-8 to TRBJ2-5; TRBD2 agrees at 11 bases. The CDR3 sequence is 16 residues long. The germline V gene has CDR1 SGHVS and CDR2 FQNEAQ. The V segment lost 2 bases and the J segment 4 bases; nucleotides outside the gene matches: 6. The chain's CDR3 is CASSLTLAGGRETQYF. The CDR3 region has the DNA TGTGCCAGCAGCTTAACTCTAGCGGGAGGTAGAGAGACCCAGTACTTC.

The chain uses TRBV30 and TRBJ2-5; D is unresolved. The J call may be faulty, since TRBJ2-7 better matches the DNA end. The CDR3 has 13 residues. CDR1 and CDR2 from the germline V gene are GTSNPN and SVGIG (reference sequence). Written as DNA, the CDR3 is TGTGCCTGGAGTGCCGACACAACCTACGAGCAGTACTTC. Translating it yields CAWSADTTYEQYF.

The chain employs TRBV27 and TRBJ2-7; weak D call: TRBD2 (6 bases). Between the trimmed V and J ends, which lost 3 bases and 3 bases, there was a span of 15 bases. The germline CDR1 and CDR2 sequences are MNHEY and SMNVEV (reference sequence). The CDR3 extends over 15 amino acids. CDR3: CASSFRGGELYEQYF. Written as DNA, the CDR3 is TGTGCCAGCAGTTTCCGGGGCGGGGAACTCTACGAGCAGTACTTC.

The chain links TRBV10-3 to TRBJ2-1, with TRBD2 matching over 11 bases. After removal of 6 bases from V and 5 bases from J, the junction contained 6 bases not matched to a gene. Germline CDR1 ENHRY, CDR2 SYGVKD. The CDR3 extends over 15 amino acids. The CDR3 loop reads CAIRATSGNHNEQFF. The CDR3 coding sequence is TGTGCCATCAGGGCGACTAGCGGGAACCACAATGAGCAGTTCTTC.

V is TRBV5-8 and J is TRBJ1-1; possibly TRBD1 for D (5 bases). This CDR3 has 14 amino acids. Germline CDR1 SGHTS, CDR2 YDEGEE. Trimming took 1 base from V and 1 from J, leaving 8 bases between them. The CDR3, as DNA: TGTGCCAGCAGCTTGAGGGGTACGAACACTGAAGCTTTCTTT. Its protein product is CASSLRGTNTEAFF. Drawing the rest from reference TRBV5-8 and TRBJ1-1, the complete variable domain is EAGVTQSPTHLIKTRGQQATLRCSPISGHTSVYWYQQALGLGLQFLLWYDEGEERNRGNFPPRFSGRQFPNYSSELNVNALELEDSALYLCASSLRGTNTEAFFGQGTRLTVV.

The genes are TRBV25-1 and TRBJ2-7; D not certain. Looked up from germline, CDR1 is MGHDK and CDR2 is SYGVNS. V was shortened by 4 bases and J by 0 bases, with 7 bases between the two germline ends. CDR3 size: 13 residues. The CDR3 reads CASSVWHSYEQYF. In DNA, the CDR3 is TGTGCCAGCAGTGTTTGGCACTCCTACGAGCAGTACTTC.

Written as DNA, the CDR3 is TGTGCCAGCAGCCGGGACACCACTGAAGCTTTCTTT. Translating it yields CASSRDTTEAFF. The chain combines TRBV14 with TRBJ1-1; TRBD1 might be the D (6 bases). Trimming pared 4 bases from V and 4 bases from J, leaving 7 bases between. This CDR3 spans 12 amino acids. Per the germline V gene, CDR1 is SGHDN and CDR2 is FVKESK.

This clone has only one observation. The CDR3 bases are TGTGCCATCAGTGGGGACAGTGCCTACGAGCAGTACTTC. It specifies CAISGDSAYEQYF. The V and J genes are TRBV10-3 and TRBJ2-7; TRBD1 agrees at 7 bases. CDR1 is ENHRY and CDR2 is SYGVKD in the germline V gene. V trimming: 4 bases; J trimming: 2 bases; junction bases outside the gene matches: 2. This CDR3 has 13 amino acids.

CDR3 sequence (DNA): TGTGCCAGCAGCTTAGTGGGAGTGGTTGGGGATACGCAGTATTTT. Encoded protein: CASSLVGVVGDTQYF. This sequence joins TRBV7-2 and TRBJ2-3; maybe TRBD2 (5 bases). The germline V and J ends were trimmed by 1 base and 6 bases, with 14 bases remaining between them. Germline CDR1 reads SGHTA; CDR2 reads FQGNSA. The CDR3 sequence is 15 residues long. The complete variable domain, with remaining parts taken from reference TRBV7-2 and TRBJ2-3, reads GAGVSQSPSNKVTEKGKDVELRCDPISGHTALYWYRQSLGQGLEFLIYFQGNSAPDKSGLPSDRFSAERTGGSVSTLTIQRTQQEDSAVYLCASSLVGVVGDTQYFGPGTRLTVL.

The chain couples TRBV28 to TRBJ2-2; perhaps TRBD2 as D (6 bases). Trimming pared 5 bases from V and 7 bases from J, leaving 11 bases between. Per germline, CDR1 MDHEN and CDR2 SYDVKM. The CDR3 length is 13 residues. CDR3 residues: CASSPRLGGELFF. CDR3 bases: TGTGCCAGCAGTCCCCGACTAGGCGGGGAGCTGTTTTTT.

The V and J genes are TRBV6-5 and TRBJ2-7; 10 bases are shared with TRBD1. The CDR3 is 13 amino acids. V was pared by 5 bases and J by 7 bases, with 5 bases of the junction left unmatched. Germline values: CDR1 MNHEY, CDR2 SVGAGI. CDR3 sequence reads: CASSPTGGREQYF. The CDR3 nucleotides read TGTGCCAGCAGTCCGACAGGGGGCCGGGAGCAGTACTTC.